Here is one TCR beta chain with its context. Some clones are missing from TCRdb's copy, which holds only in-frame ones; the method was immunoSEQ multiplex PCR. The data show about 59,000 clones, about nine tenths seen once. The entry originates in a study of blood T cell repertoires in COVID-19. J was trimmed by 3 bases and V by 2 bases; bases with no gene match: 16. The CDR3 contains 19 residues. The germline V gene encodes CDR1 MNHEY and CDR2 SMNVEV (reference sequence). Sequencing was performed on peripheral blood. This TCR was recovered from an elderly man with acute or convalescent COVID-19. The rearrangement links TRBV27 to TRBJ1-3; TRBD1 matches at 7 bases. CDR3 sequence reads: CASSLEGDSRPGFGNTIYF. In nucleotides, the CDR3 is TGTGCCAGCAGTTTAGAGGGGGACAGTCGGCCCGGATTTGGAAACACCATATATTTT.